This T cell receptor (beta chain) was recovered during a study of Ad26.COV2.S vaccination and SARS-CoV-2 variants. Note on this clone: At one end the junction does not follow the germline gene, possibly because of a read error. The same CDR3 can be traced to other DNA sequences in this sample.

The sample's treatment: some 20 received Ad26.COV2.S at low or high dose, single or two shots; 5 received placebo; per-sample allocation not given. Vaccine and placebo recipients were sampled on day 63 after the first injection. A Boston adult aged 18-55 years was the donor. Only in-frame clones appear in the TCRdb table, and some are missing; sequencing was by immunoSEQ multiplex PCR. Altogether fewer than 400,000 clones are present, approximately 89% being singletons, with the ten largest covering 1.9%. This CDR3 region has 15 residues. Germline CDR1 is SNHLY and CDR2 is FYNNEI. The receptor's source is a person aged 18-60 years who received the Ad26.COV2.S COVID-19 vaccine or a placebo. This chain uses TRBV2 with TRBJ2-2; 9 positions match TRBD2. The sample consisted of peripheral blood, taken in a trial of Ad26.COV2.S vaccine versus placebo. The CDR3 sequence is CASSEDSGSSGELFF. The CDR3 bases are TGTGCCAGCAGTGAAGATAGCGGGAGTTCCGGGGAGTTGTTTTTT.